The clone carrying this TCR beta chain was detected a few times. These data belong to a study of cytomegalovirus exposure and HLA in healthy donors. 13 Jbeta primers and 60 Vbeta primers were used for the PCR. Clones were read by immunoSEQ multiplex PCR, and TCRdb kept only the in-frame ones, dropping some. The repertoire holds hundreds of thousands of clones, 75% to 90% seen once, with roughly 0.99% in the top ten. The length of the CDR3 is 16 residues. The V and J ends lost 0 bases and 3 bases respectively, with 12 bases between them. Germline-derived CDR1 and CDR2 are MNHNS and SASEGT. The TCR was taken from a woman under 30 in good health and CMV-seronegative. The sequencing sample was made of PBMCs. The chain recombines TRBV6-1 with TRBJ1-3; D not resolved. CDR3: CASSEARPASGNTIYF. The CDR3 DNA is TGTGCCAGCAGTGAAGCGAGACCAGCGAGTGGAAACACCATATATTTT.